Listed below are T cell receptor beta chains from one sample, sequenced in a study of blood T cell repertoires in COVID-19. Assay used: immunoSEQ multiplex PCR; TCRdb lists only in-frame clones, some missing. The sample consists of fewer than 200,000 clones, approximately 83% of them appearing once. The sample was peripheral blood. The receptors were gathered from a man between 70 and 80 years old with active or convalescent COVID-19. Both conserved end residues are part of each CDR3. Each record gives: D gene, J gene, CDR3 length, V gene, clone size, CDR3 DNA, CDR3 protein. D genes are given only for firm matches. Expanded clones are given a class, and other clones once, few, many or no size at all.

NA,TRBJ1-4,15,TRBV7-9,NA,TGTGCCAGCAGCTTATATCGGTCCCTCGAGGAGAAACTGTTTTTT,CASSLYRSLEEKLFF
TRBD2,TRBJ2-3,19,TRBV9,NA,TGTGCCAGCAGCGTAGTCGGACTAGCGGGAGGACCTAGCACAGATACGCAGTATTTT,CASSVVGLAGGPSTDTQYF
NA,TRBJ1-5,18,TRBV28,NA,TGTGCCAGCAGCCCAACGGGGGGGGCAGACTATAGCAATCAGCCCCAGCATTTT,CASSPTGGADYSNQPQHF
TRBD2,TRBJ2-3,14,TRBV29-1,NA,TGCAGCGTTGAGGGCGGGAGGGCGGCAGATACGCAGTATTTT,CSVEGGRAADTQYF
NA,TRBJ1-1,12,TRBV12-3/TRBV12-4,NA,TGTGCCAGCATCCCCGCGCACACTGAAGCTTTCTTT,CASIPAHTEAFF
NA,TRBJ1-2,14,TRBV3-1/TRBV3-2,few,TGTGCCAGCAGCCAAAGCAACCCTAACTATGGCTACACCTTC,CASSQSNPNYGYTF
TRBD1,TRBJ1-1,14,TRBV3-1/TRBV3-2,NA,TGTGCCAGCAGCCTACCCGACAGGGACACTGAAGCTTTCTTT,CASSLPDRDTEAFF
TRBD1,TRBJ1-2,15,TRBV10-3,NA,TGTGCCATCGGGGGGCAGGGGGTGTCTGAATATGGCTACACCTTC,CAIGGQGVSEYGYTF
NA,TRBJ2-5,15,TRBV2,NA,TGTGCCAGCAGTTTCCTGGGGGGGACACAAGAGACCCAGTACTTC,CASSFLGGTQETQYF
NA,TRBJ2-2,16,TRBV19,NA,TGTGCCAGTACCCTCGGCGGGACCTCGTTCACCGGGGAGCTGTTTTTT,CASTLGGTSFTGELFF
NA,TRBJ2-3,17,TRBV18,NA,TGTGCCAGCTCACCTTCCGGTGCGGACATTAGCACAGATACGCAGTATTTT,CASSPSGADISTDTQYF
TRBD1,TRBJ1-1,15,TRBV5-1,NA,TGCGCCAGCAGCTTACACAGGGGGGCGAACACTGAAGCTTTCTTT,CASSLHRGANTEAFF
TRBD1,TRBJ2-7,13,TRBV6-5,NA,TGTGCCAGCAGCCGGACAGGAAGCTACGAGCAGTACTTC,CASSRTGSYEQYF
TRBD2,TRBJ2-1,13,TRBV10-3,NA,TGTGCCATCAGATATAGCGGGGAGGATGAGCAGTTCTTC,CAIRYSGEDEQFF